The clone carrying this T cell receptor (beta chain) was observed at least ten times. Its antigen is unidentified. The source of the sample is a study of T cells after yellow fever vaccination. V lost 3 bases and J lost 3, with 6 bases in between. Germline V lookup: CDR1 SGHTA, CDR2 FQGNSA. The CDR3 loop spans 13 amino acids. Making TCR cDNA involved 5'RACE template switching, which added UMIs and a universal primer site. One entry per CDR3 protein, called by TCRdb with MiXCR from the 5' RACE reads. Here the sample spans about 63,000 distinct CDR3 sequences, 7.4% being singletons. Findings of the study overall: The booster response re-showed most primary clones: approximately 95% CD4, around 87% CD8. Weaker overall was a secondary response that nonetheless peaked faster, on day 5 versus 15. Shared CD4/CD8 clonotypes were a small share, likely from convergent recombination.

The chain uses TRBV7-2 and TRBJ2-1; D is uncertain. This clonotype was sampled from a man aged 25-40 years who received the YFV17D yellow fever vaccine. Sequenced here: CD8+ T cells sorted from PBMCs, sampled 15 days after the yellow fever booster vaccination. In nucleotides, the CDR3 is TGTGCCAGCAGCTTTGTGCACTACAATGAGCAGTTCTTC. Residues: CASSFVHYNEQFF.